The 25 T cell receptor beta chains listed next were all sequenced from one sample in a study of T cell repertoires in cytomegalovirus infection. TCRdb redid the calling of the reads with MiXCR, one entry per CDR3 protein. The profile shows some 400,000 distinct CDR3 sequences, around 32% of them singletons. The sequenced sample consisted of PBMCs. These receptors were taken from a human donor in good health (CMV status not recorded). Some clones in this sample may be carry-over from other donors' samples.

This clonotype appeared many times. The rearrangement joins TRBV7-6 to TRBJ2-1, with TRBD1 as a possible D gene (6 bases). V gave up 3 bases and J gave up 4 bases, with 13 bases separating them. The CDR3 is 15 residues long. Germline-derived CDR1 and CDR2 are SGHVS and FNYEAQ. CDR3 protein: CASSFQGMGYNEQFF. For the CDR3, the DNA is TGTGCCAGCAGCTTTCAGGGGATGGGTTACAATGAGCAGTTCTTC.

About this clonotype itself: A single base separates this from a much larger clone, so it may be a read error. Here the CDR3 reads CARSYGPQGRMDSEAFF. In nucleotides, the CDR3 is TGTGCCCGCAGTTACGGCCCGCAGGGGCGGATGGACTCTGAAGCTTTCTTT. The chain links TRBV6-6 to TRBJ1-1, with a possible D match to TRBD1 (6 bases). The CDR3 totals 17 residues. In germline, CDR1 is MNHNY, CDR2 SVGAGI (reference sequence).

This clonotype has a handful of counts. The chain recombines TRBV9 with TRBJ1-5, with D perhaps TRBD1 (5 bases). Trimming stripped 3 bases from V and 0 bases from J, with 13 bases between. The V gene's germline CDR1 is SGDLS and CDR2 YYNGEE. The CDR3 runs to 16 residues. DNA for the CDR3: TGTGCCAGCAGCGCCTCCCCGGGGGTTAGCAATCAGCCCCAGCATTTT. Its translation is CASSASPGVSNQPQHF.

V and J are TRBV5-4 and TRBJ1-2; D possibly corresponds to TRBD1 (6 bases). Germline V gene data show CDR1 as SGHNT and CDR2 as YYREEE (reference sequence). The CDR3 is 17 residues long. V lost 7 bases to trimming and J lost 5 bases, with 27 bases between them. CDR3 in DNA: TGTGCCAGCCACTCTGGAGGGGGGACCGAAAATCAATATGGCTACACCTTC. As protein: CASHSGGGTENQYGYTF.

The V and J genes are TRBV20-1 and TRBJ2-5; maybe TRBD2 (6 bases). Germline V lookup: CDR1 DFQATT, CDR2 SNEGSKA (reference sequence). V dropped 0 bases and J dropped 1 base, with 9 bases sitting between them. This CDR3 spans 14 amino acids. CDR3 in amino acids: CSARDGTSQETQYF. CDR3 sequence (DNA): TGCAGTGCTAGAGATGGGACTTCCCAAGAGACCCAGTACTTC.

This clonotype was seen just once. This may be a read error: a much more frequent sequence differs by one nucleotide. This rearrangement joins TRBV7-2 to TRBJ1-2; D is possibly TRBD1 (6 bases). The germline V gene has CDR1 SGHTA and CDR2 FQGNSA. The ends were cut back, 9 bases at V and 8 bases at J, with 19 bases in the middle. The CDR3 extends over 13 amino acids. The CDR3 is CARSPTGLVGYTF. The CDR3 DNA sequence: TGTGCCAGAAGCCCTACAGGGCTAGTAGGCTACACCTTC.

V is TRBV28 and J is TRBJ2-1; D not resolved. V lost 2 bases and J lost 5, with 19 bases in between. The CDR3 contains 17 residues. CDR1 is MDHEN and CDR2 is SYDVKM in the germline V gene. The CDR3 DNA sequence: TGTGCCAGCAGTTTAACCCTCCACTCAAACCGAAACAATGAGCAGTTCTTC. Encoded protein: CASSLTLHSNRNNEQFF. The full variable domain, in which reference TRBV28 and TRBJ2-1 provide the parts outside the CDR3, is DVKVTQSSRYLVKRTGEKVFLECVQDMDHENMFWYRQDPGLGLRLIYFSYDVKMKEKGDIPEGYSVSREKKERFSLILESASTNQTSMYLCASSLTLHSNRNNEQFFGPGTRLTVL.

This clonotype was seen only a few times. This chain connects TRBV4-2 to TRBJ1-6; TRBD1 matches at 7 bases. CDR3 length: 15 amino acids. J gave up 9 bases and V 0 bases, and 5 bases lay outside the gene matches. CDR1 is LGHNA, CDR2 YNFKEQ, per germline. CDR3 nucleotide sequence: TGTGCCAGCAGCCAAGAGACAGGGAGAGGTTCACCCCTCCACTTT. Its translation is CASSQETGRGSPLHF.

This clonotype was observed once. This sequence joins TRBV12-3 or TRBV12-4 and TRBJ2-4, with TRBD1 identical over 7 bases. The CDR3 is made up of 15 amino acids. V was pared by 2 bases and J by 8 bases, with 9 bases of the junction left unmatched. The CDR3 reads CASSLRGLGSDIQYF. As DNA, the CDR3 is TGTGCCAGCAGTTTAAGGGGGCTTGGGTCGGACATTCAGTACTTC.

In this sample, this clonotype turned up a few times. This chain links TRBV2 with TRBJ1-2; D may be TRBD1 (6 bases). In germline, CDR1 is SNHLY, CDR2 FYNNEI. With 6 bases removed from V and 2 bases from J, the gap between germline ends came to 10 bases. This CDR3 contains 13 residues. CDR3 nucleotides: TGTGCCAGCAGGGACAGTCGGAACTATGGCTACACCTTC. Its protein is CASRDSRNYGYTF. The complete variable domain, with remaining parts taken from reference TRBV2 and TRBJ1-2, reads EPEVTQTPSHQVTQMGQEVILRCVPISNHLYFYWYRQILGQKVEFLVSFYNNEISEKSEIFDDQFSVERPDGSNFTLKIRSTKLEDSAMYFCASRDSRNYGYTFGSGTRLTVV.

Ten or more counts support this clonotype. The rearrangement links TRBV12-3 or TRBV12-4 to TRBJ1-2; 9 nucleotides line up with TRBD1. The CDR3 runs to 15 residues. Germline trimming cut 2 bases from V and 7 bases from J; bases unmatched to any gene: 8. The CDR3, as DNA: TGTGCCAGCAGTTTACTGGCGGGACAGGGTGGTGGCTACACCTTC. Protein: CASSLLAGQGGGYTF.

This chain links TRBV7-8 with TRBJ2-5, with D unclear. V lost 1 base and J 2 bases, leaving 8 bases between the germline ends. This CDR3 contains 14 residues. Germline loops: CDR1 SGHVS, CDR2 FQNEAQ. CDR3 bases: TGTGCCAGCAGCTTAGGTGCGCAGCAAGAGACCCAGTACTTC. Translated, it gives CASSLGAQQETQYF.

Turning to this clonotype: A single base separates this from a much larger clone, so it may be a read error. This is likely a read error, given that the CDR3 carries no conserved phenylalanine or tryptophan at its end. The CDR3 DNA follows: TGTGCCAGCAGCTTAGCGCCACAGGGTGCGTACGAGCAGTACTCC. It is translated as CASSLAPQGAYEQYS. The V call is TRBV7-9, the J call TRBJ2-7, with D tentatively TRBD1 (6 bases). The germline V gene has CDR1 SEHNR and CDR2 FQNEAQ (reference sequence). The CDR3 has 15 amino acids. The germline V and J ends were trimmed by 0 bases and 4 bases, with 13 bases remaining between them.

To note about this clonotype: An end of the junction differs from the germline gene, which may be a read error. This rearrangement joins TRBV10-2 to TRBJ1-3; D is unresolved. The CDR3 spans 14 residues. Germline assignment: CDR1 WSHSY and CDR2 SAAADI. CDR3 sequence: CASRESGSGNTIYF. The CDR3 DNA reads TGCGCCAGCCGTGAGAGTGGCTCTGGAAACACCATATATTTT.

The chain combines TRBV6-2 or TRBV6-3 with TRBJ2-2; TRBD1 matches 7 bases. CDR1 and CDR2 from the germline V gene are MNHEY and SVGEGT. This CDR3 spans 15 amino acids. Unmatched junction bases numbered 13, after V lost 5 bases and J lost 10 bases. The CDR3 bases are TGTGCCAGCAGTAGCGGACAGGTGGGGAGAGTGGAGCTGTTTTTT. This encodes CASSSGQVGRVELFF.

This chain links TRBV4-1 with TRBJ1-1; 7 positions match TRBD1. The CDR3 extends over 20 amino acids. Germline V gene lookup returns CDR1 MGHRA and CDR2 YSYEKL. The junction had 18 bases not matched to a gene; V was cut back by 2 bases and J by 0 bases. The CDR3 nucleotides read TGCGCCAGCAGCCAACCCCACATGCCACAGGGGAGGATTTTGAACACTGAAGCTTTCTTT. Its translation is CASSQPHMPQGRILNTEAFF.

The chain couples TRBV7-8 to TRBJ2-7; tentatively, D is TRBD2 (8 bases). The CDR3 totals 15 residues. Germline loops: CDR1 SGHVS, CDR2 FQNEAQ. V gave up 4 bases and J gave up 2 bases, with 15 bases separating them. Here the CDR3 reads CASSYGGDRTYEQYF. The CDR3 nucleotides are TGTGCCAGCAGCTACGGGGGGGACAGAACCTACGAGCAGTACTTC.

For this clonotype: The conserved final phenylalanine or tryptophan is absent from the CDR3, which likely points to a read error. The gene calls are TRBV10-3 and TRBJ2-7; TRBD2 is a possible D gene (5 bases). CDR1 and CDR2 (germline): ENHRY, SYGVKD. The CDR3 is 12 amino acids. Trimming took 2 bases from V and 3 from J, leaving 5 bases between them. CDR3 amino acids: CAISETSYEQYL. In DNA form, the CDR3 reads TGTGCCATCAGTGAGACTAGCTACGAGCAGTACTTA.

In this sample, this clonotype turned up a few times. V usage is TRBV7-8 and J usage is TRBJ1-1, with D possibly matching TRBD1 (5 bases). Germline V gene data show CDR1 as SGHVS and CDR2 as FQNEAQ. V was trimmed by 1 base and J by 0 bases, leaving 9 bases between them. The CDR3 contains 15 residues. CDR3 nucleotide sequence: TGTGCCAGCAGCTTAGGCGACAGATTGAACACTGAAGCTTTCTTT. Translation gives CASSLGDRLNTEAFF.

This clonotype was seen many times. Here the CDR3 reads CASSRDIGAGSPLHF. DNA of the CDR3: TGTGCCAGCAGCCGGGACATAGGAGCGGGGTCACCCCTCCACTTT. The rearrangement links TRBV7-9 to TRBJ1-6; tentatively, D is TRBD1 (6 bases). The V and J ends lost 5 bases and 10 bases respectively, with 18 bases between them. This CDR3 has 15 amino acids. From germline, CDR1 is SEHNR and CDR2 FQNEAQ (reference sequence).

The rearrangement joins TRBV12-3 or TRBV12-4 to TRBJ1-5, with D tentatively TRBD1 (6 bases). Trimming left V 6 bases short and J 5 bases short, with 11 bases between. The CDR3 is 13 residues long. The CDR3 DNA reads as TGTGCCAGCAGACGATCAGGGGATCAGCCCCAGCATTTT. This sequence encodes CASRRSGDQPQHF.

Remarks on this clonotype: A much larger clone lies a single base off, so this may be a read error. J is TRBJ2-5 and V is TRBV7-2, with TRBD2 identical over 9 bases. The CDR3 has 16 amino acids. The germline V gene encodes CDR1 SGHTA and CDR2 FQGNSA. The CDR3 sequence: CASERVLAGYQETQSF. The CDR3 nucleotides are TGTGCCAGCGAGAGGGTTCTAGCGGGGTACCAAGAGACCCAGTCCTTC.

This chain uses TRBV28 with TRBJ2-2; 12 nucleotides align to TRBD2. Germline CDR1 reads MDHEN; CDR2 reads SYDVKM. J lost 5 bases, V lost 6 bases, and 7 bases had no gene match. This CDR3 contains 16 residues. The CDR3 sequence: CASSRPLAGGTGELFF. DNA for the CDR3: TGTGCCAGCAGCCGCCCACTAGCGGGGGGAACCGGGGAGCTGTTTTTT. The full variable domain, in which reference TRBV28 and TRBJ2-2 provide the parts outside the CDR3, is DVKVTQSSRYLVKRTGEKVFLECVQDMDHENMFWYRQDPGLGLRLIYFSYDVKMKEKGDIPEGYSVSREKKERFSLILESASTNQTSMYLCASSRPLAGGTGELFFGEGSRLTVL.

This clonotype was seen a handful of times. V and J are TRBV5-1 and TRBJ1-6; D unresolved. Deletions cut 0 bases from V and 7 bases from J, with 5 bases between. The CDR3 contains 13 residues. The germline V gene has CDR1 SGHRS and CDR2 YFSETQ. CDR3 amino acids: CASSLVGNSPLHF. The CDR3 DNA is TGCGCCAGCAGCTTGGTTGGGAATTCACCCCTCCACTTT.

This rearrangement joins TRBV4-1 to TRBJ1-2; tentative D call: TRBD1 (6 bases). This CDR3 has 14 residues. Trimming left V 7 bases short and J 4 bases short, with 16 bases between. Germline V CDR1 and CDR2: MGHRA, YSYEKL. As DNA, the CDR3 is TGCGCCAGCATCAGACAGGAGGAGGGCTATGGCTACACCTTC. It encodes CASIRQEEGYGYTF.